A single sample gave rise to the 29 T cell receptor beta chains below, sequenced in a study of human T cells and chemical hapten exposure. TCRdb independently ran MiXCR on the RACE reads; one entry per CDR3 protein. The sample records tens of thousands of distinct CDR3 sequences, roughly a tenth being singletons. The time point is: pre-sensitization, week 0. Treatment described: therapeutic diphenylcyclopropenone sensitization with weekly scalp DPC. Material: whole blood, obtained in connection with sensitization to the hapten diphenylcyclopropenone (DPC). The receptors here all came from a middle-aged man with alopecia areata. Some clones in this sample may be carry-over from other donors' samples.

In its sample, this clonotype was seen many times. The chain is built from TRBV6-9 and TRBJ2-3; no definite D call. V was clipped by 2 bases and J by 0 bases, with 18 bases between them. This CDR3 spans 18 amino acids. CDR1 is MNHGY, CDR2 SVAAGI, per germline. As DNA, the CDR3 is TGTGCCAGCAGTTATGGCAGGAAGCATCACTCTAGCACAGATACGCAGTATTTT. Its translation is CASSYGRKHHSSTDTQYF.

This clonotype was seen at least ten times. The gene calls are TRBV19 and TRBJ1-4; D unclear. CDR3 length: 18 residues. Germline V lookup: CDR1 LNHDA, CDR2 SQIVND (reference sequence). Trimming pared 6 bases from V and 3 bases from J, leaving 23 bases between. The chain's CDR3 is CASSRHISQTVPNEKLFF. CDR3 nucleotide sequence: TGTGCCAGTAGCCGACACATCAGTCAGACGGTACCTAATGAAAAACTGTTTTTT.

This clonotype was detected many times. This chain joins TRBV18 and TRBJ1-3; D is unresolved. CDR1 and CDR2 from the germline V gene are KGHSH and LQKENI. The CDR3 is 16 amino acids. Trimming took off 2 bases at V and 0 bases at J, with 11 bases between the two ends. The CDR3 loop reads CASSPKTAVSGNTIYF. The DNA of the CDR3 is TGTGCCAGCTCACCAAAGACCGCCGTCTCTGGAAACACCATATATTTT.

At least ten counts were recorded for this clonotype. The rearrangement uses TRBV12-3 or TRBV12-4 and TRBJ2-3; the D is unclear. Trimming took 3 bases from V and 3 from J, leaving 10 bases between them. CDR3 length: 14 residues. Here the CDR3 reads CASSFGLTTDTQYF. The CDR3 nucleotides are TGTGCCAGCAGTTTTGGCCTGACAACAGATACGCAGTATTTT.

This clonotype was seen a few times. The V call is TRBV10-2, the J call TRBJ2-1; 11 positions match TRBD2. Germline CDR1 WSHSY, CDR2 SAAADI. The CDR3 is 15 amino acids. The V segment lost 9 bases and the J segment 6 bases; nucleotides outside the gene matches: 10. DNA for the CDR3: TGCGCCAGTACCCGACTAGCGGGAATAGGCAATGAGCAGTTCTTC. This encodes CASTRLAGIGNEQFF.

This clonotype occurred a few times. The rearrangement uses TRBV20-1 and TRBJ2-3; the D gene could be TRBD1 or TRBD2 (5 bases each). Germline V gene sequence: CDR1 DFQATT, CDR2 SNEGSKA (reference sequence). This CDR3 comprises 12 residues. V lost 3 bases and J lost 7, with 11 bases in between. DNA of the CDR3: TGCAGTGCTAGGGAGGCAGGGAATACGCAGTATTTT. Translated: CSAREAGNTQYF.

The V gene is TRBV5-1, the J gene TRBJ1-1; 9 nucleotides align to TRBD1. From germline, CDR1 is SGHRS and CDR2 YFSETQ. CDR3 size: 14 residues. V was clipped by 3 bases and J by 5 bases; unmatched bases: 5. The CDR3 reads CASSSGQGGTEAFF. CDR3 nucleotides: TGCGCCAGCAGCTCGGGACAGGGCGGGACTGAAGCTTTCTTT.

In this sample, this clonotype turned up many times. The chain uses TRBV7-9 and TRBJ2-3, with D possibly TRBD1 on 5 matching bases. CDR3 length: 16 amino acids. CDR1 and CDR2 from the germline V gene are SEHNR and FQNEAQ (reference sequence). Deletions cut 5 bases from V and 0 bases from J, with 15 bases between. CDR3 DNA sequence: TGTGCCAGCAGCCCCGGAACAGGTTTTAGCACAGATACGCAGTATTTT. This codes for CASSPGTGFSTDTQYF.

The chain has TRBV30 and TRBJ2-6; 7 bases are shared with TRBD1. Germline CDR1 and CDR2: GTSNPN and SVGIG (reference sequence). CDR3 size: 16 residues. V dropped 3 bases and J dropped 2; count of bases not matched to a gene: 7. The CDR3 loop reads CAWSGRGLTGANVLTF. DNA for the CDR3: TGTGCCTGGAGCGGCAGGGGGTTGACTGGGGCCAACGTCCTGACTTTC.

This clonotype was seen ten or more times. This rearrangement joins TRBV5-5 to TRBJ2-1; 14 nucleotides align to TRBD2. With V trimmed by 5 bases and J by 10 bases, 8 bases remained unmatched. Germline V gives CDR1 SGHKS, CDR2 YYEKEE (reference sequence). This CDR3 has 15 amino acids. CDR3 amino acids: CASREGLAGDEEQFF. The CDR3, as DNA: TGTGCCAGCAGGGAGGGACTAGCGGGAGATGAAGAGCAGTTCTTC.

This clonotype occurred a few times. This rearrangement joins TRBV28 to TRBJ1-1; 8 bases match TRBD1. CDR3 length: 15 residues. Germline V gives CDR1 MDHEN, CDR2 SYDVKM. The ends lost 6 bases at V and 2 bases at J; junction bases unmatched: 8. CDR3 nucleotide sequence: TGTGCCAGCAGCCCGTCGACAGGGGTTAACACTGAAGCTTTCTTT. Its translation is CASSPSTGVNTEAFF.

This clonotype has ten or more counts. This chain connects TRBV5-4 to TRBJ2-1; D is unclear. V gave up 4 bases and J gave up 10 bases, with 12 bases separating them. There are 12 residues in the CDR3. Germline CDR1 and CDR2: SGHNT and YYREEE (reference sequence). In DNA, the CDR3 is TGTGCCAGCAGCAGGCCGGGTTCGGAGCAGTTCTTC. Amino acids: CASSRPGSEQFF.

This clonotype was counted between two and nine times. The chain combines TRBV28 with TRBJ2-5, with a weak D call TRBD1 (6 bases). The germline V gene encodes CDR1 MDHEN and CDR2 SYDVKM. V was pared by 7 bases and J by 7 bases, with 10 bases between. The length of the CDR3 is 11 residues. The CDR3 loop is CASTPGVTQYF. The CDR3 coding sequence is TGTGCCAGCACCCCAGGGGTGACCCAGTACTTC.

This clonotype was detected only a few times. The genes are TRBV20-1 and TRBJ1-1, with TRBD1 matching over 8 bases. The CDR3 spans 13 residues. Looked up from germline, CDR1 is DFQATT and CDR2 is SNEGSKA (reference sequence). V lost 2 bases and J lost 5; bases outside the gene matches: 4. The CDR3 region has the DNA TGCAGTGCTAGAAAGGACAGGGTGACTGAAGCTTTCTTT. Translation: CSARKDRVTEAFF.

The chain combines TRBV7-9 with TRBJ2-2; D possibly corresponds to TRBD1 (6 bases). The CDR3 is 14 amino acids. The V end lost 1 base, the J end lost 4 bases, and 7 bases lay between the germline ends. Germline-derived CDR1 and CDR2 are SEHNR and FQNEAQ (reference sequence). The DNA of the CDR3 is TGTGCCAGCAGCTTAGACAGGGTCACCGGGGAGCTGTTTTTT. Translation gives CASSLDRVTGELFF.

A few counts support this clonotype. V usage is TRBV4-2 and J usage is TRBJ2-1; 10 nucleotides line up with TRBD1. Germline values: CDR1 LGHNA, CDR2 YNFKEQ. After removal of 1 base from V and 4 bases from J, the junction contained 4 bases not matched to a gene. This CDR3 is built from 16 residues. CDR3 sequence: CASSQAEGQGYNEQFF. In nucleotides, the CDR3 is TGTGCCAGCAGCCAAGCCGAGGGACAGGGGTACAATGAGCAGTTCTTC.

In its sample, this clonotype was seen a few times. The chain recombines TRBV10-3 with TRBJ2-5; TRBD1 agrees at 8 bases. Unmatched junction bases numbered 5, after V lost 9 bases and J lost 2 bases. The CDR3 is 13 amino acids. Germline CDR1 is ENHRY and CDR2 is SYGVKD. The CDR3 nucleotides are TGTGCCATTTCACAGGGGGAACAAGAGACCCAGTACTTC. Its protein product is CAISQGEQETQYF.

This chain links TRBV28 with TRBJ2-2, with D unresolved. The CDR3 consists of 14 residues. Looked up from germline, CDR1 is MDHEN and CDR2 is SYDVKM. The V end lost 10 bases, the J end lost 4 bases, and 16 bases lay between the germline ends. CDR3 sequence: CATSTKPVTGELFF. In nucleotides, the CDR3 is TGTGCCACCTCAACCAAGCCGGTCACCGGGGAGCTGTTTTTT.

This clonotype was recorded at least ten times. V is TRBV24-1 and J is TRBJ2-3; 9 bases map to TRBD1. The junction had 1 base not matched to a gene; V was cut back by 3 bases and J by 4 bases. This CDR3 comprises 14 residues. Germline assignment: CDR1 KGHDR and CDR2 SFDVKD. CDR3 sequence (DNA): TGTGCCACCAGTGATACAGGGGGCGCAGATACGCAGTATTTT. Protein: CATSDTGGADTQYF.

This clonotype was observed a few times. CDR3 sequence reads: CSVEDSISYEQYF. In nucleotides, the CDR3 is TGCAGCGTTGAAGACAGTATCTCCTACGAGCAGTACTTC. The V gene is TRBV29-1, the J gene TRBJ2-7; D gene unclear. The CDR3 extends over 13 amino acids. V was cut by 0 bases and J by 0 bases, with 6 bases left in between. CDR1 is SQVTM, CDR2 ANQGSEA, per germline.

The chain is built from TRBV4-2 and TRBJ2-1; TRBD2 aligns across 8 bases. J lost 2 bases, V lost 0 bases, and 9 bases had no gene match. The germline V gene encodes CDR1 LGHNA and CDR2 YNFKEQ. This CDR3 is 18 amino acids long. Here the CDR3 DNA reads TGTGCCAGCAGCCAAGACCTGGTGACTAGCGTGGCCTACAATGAGCAGTTCTTC. Its translation is CASSQDLVTSVAYNEQFF.

This chain links TRBV3-1 with TRBJ2-7, with TRBD2 matching over 7 bases. V lost 4 bases, J lost 6 bases, and 3 bases stayed unmatched. CDR3 length: 12 residues. The germline V gene encodes CDR1 LGHDT and CDR2 YNNKEL (reference sequence). The CDR3 sequence: CASSLERGEQYF. CDR3 in DNA: TGTGCCAGCAGCCTAGAGCGGGGCGAGCAGTACTTC.

This clonotype has ten or more counts. In nucleotides, the CDR3 is TGTGCCAGTACTTTAGCGGGACAAACGGACGAGCAGTACTTC. It yields the protein CASTLAGQTDEQYF. J is TRBJ2-7 and V is TRBV18, with 8 bases matching TRBD2. CDR1 KGHSH and CDR2 LQKENI come from the germline V gene. CDR3 length equals 14 residues. Losses at the gene ends were 9 bases for V and 5 bases for J; bases not matched to a gene: 12.

About this clonotype: Relative to the germline gene, one junction end is altered; a read error may explain this. This chain connects TRBV2 to TRBJ2-4, with 7 positions matching TRBD1. This CDR3 is built from 14 residues. Germline-derived CDR1 and CDR2 are SNHLY and FYNNEI. In DNA, the CDR3 is TGCGCCAGCAGTGCTAGACAGGGTGGAAACATTCAGTACTTC. This codes for CASSARQGGNIQYF.

This clonotype turned up a few times. This chain joins TRBV7-9 and TRBJ2-5; 7 bases align to TRBD1. J lost 3 bases, V lost 0 bases, and 4 bases had no gene match. From germline, CDR1 is SEHNR and CDR2 FQNEAQ (reference sequence). The CDR3 runs 15 residues. The CDR3 loop is CASSLAVDREETQYF. The CDR3 region has the DNA TGTGCCAGCAGCTTAGCGGTCGACAGGGAAGAGACCCAGTACTTC.

V gene TRBV6-2 or TRBV6-3 combines with J gene TRBJ2-3, with 7 bases that match TRBD2. The ends lost 5 bases at V and 1 base at J; junction bases unmatched: 6. Germline CDR1 and CDR2: MNHEY and SVGEGT. This CDR3 is 15 amino acids long. DNA of the CDR3: TGTGCCAGCAGTGGGGGGGGACTACGCACAGATACGCAGTATTTT. Translating gives CASSGGGLRTDTQYF.

CDR3 DNA sequence: TGTGCCAGCAGCGTAGCTAGGGGACACTCCAACCTTCGGGGAAACACCATATATTTT. This sequence encodes CASSVARGHSNLRGNTIYF. This chain joins TRBV9 and TRBJ1-3, with a possible D match to TRBD1 (6 bases). Germline lookup yields CDR1 SGDLS and CDR2 YYNGEE. Trimming cost V 0 bases and J 4 bases, with 23 bases left between them. The CDR3 covers 19 residues.

Many counts were recorded for this clonotype. V gene TRBV7-9 combines with J gene TRBJ2-2, with a weak D call TRBD2 (5 bases). The germline V and J ends were trimmed by 5 bases and 7 bases, with 11 bases remaining between them. Germline V gene lookup returns CDR1 SEHNR and CDR2 FQNEAQ (reference sequence). This CDR3 region has 13 residues. The CDR3 is CASSRGLDGELFF. DNA of the CDR3: TGTGCCAGCAGCCGCGGACTGGACGGGGAGCTGTTTTTT.

At least ten counts were recorded for this clonotype. The chain carries TRBV7-2 and TRBJ2-1, with D maybe TRBD1 (5 bases). Germline V gene sequence: CDR1 SGHTA, CDR2 FQGNSA. The CDR3 is made up of 16 amino acids. V lost 6 bases, J lost 0 bases, and 15 bases lay in between. The DNA for the CDR3 is TGTGCCAGCAGTTCAGAAGGGGCTCTCTCCTACAATGAGCAGTTCTTC. Translation: CASSSEGALSYNEQFF.